A single sample is the source of the 24 T cell receptor beta chains below, sequenced in a study of cytomegalovirus exposure and HLA in healthy donors (dated by TCRdb to the late 2010s). The receptor library was made with the immunoSEQ multiplex PCR assay. For the multiplex PCR, a mixture combining 60 forward primers for TCR Vbeta segments and 13 reverse primers for TCR Jbeta segments was used. TCRdb obtained this table from immuneACCESS and retained in-frame rearrangements with V and J assigned. These tables miss some clones; where compared with another copy, unresolved V genes account for less than half of the shortfall, and the remainder is unexplained. This sample is represented by some 120,000 clones; 75% to 85% of them were singletons. The biggest ten clones account for about 2.5% of the sample. Sequenced sample: PBMCs. Every receptor here comes from a man aged 25-45 years in good health and CMV-seronegative.

The J gene is TRBJ2-1, the V gene TRBV7-2; 8 positions match TRBD2. The trim removed 0 bases at V and 6 bases at J, leaving 4 bases unmatched. The CDR3 runs to 15 residues. Looked up from germline, CDR1 is SGHTA and CDR2 is FQGNSA. CDR3 loop: CASSLAFSGSNEQFF. CDR3 nucleotide sequence: TGTGCCAGCAGCTTAGCGTTCAGCGGGAGCAATGAGCAGTTCTTC.

This clone was counted between two and nine times. This chain links TRBV5-1 with TRBJ2-3, with no clear D. Trimming stripped 3 bases from V and 0 bases from J, with 11 bases between. The CDR3 sequence is 15 residues long. Germline loops: CDR1 SGHRS, CDR2 YFSETQ. CDR3 loop: CASSYEIPSTDTQYF. CDR3 DNA: TGCGCCAGCAGCTACGAGATTCCTAGCACAGATACGCAGTATTTT.

V usage is TRBV5-6 and J usage is TRBJ1-2, with D possibly being TRBD1 (5 bases). Looked up from germline, CDR1 is SGHDT and CDR2 is YYEEEE. The CDR3 sequence is 15 residues long. V was clipped by 1 base and J by 4 bases, with 14 bases between them. The CDR3 loop reads CASSLIGAVGYGYTF. The CDR3 DNA follows: TGTGCCAGCAGCTTGATAGGGGCCGTCGGCTATGGCTACACCTTC.

This clone showed up just a few times. This chain joins TRBV7-9 and TRBJ2-1, with 7 bases that match TRBD1. Germline assignment: CDR1 SEHNR and CDR2 FQNEAQ (reference sequence). After removal of 1 base from V and 6 bases from J, the junction contained 3 bases not matched to a gene. The CDR3 has 14 residues. CDR3 sequence: CASSLVGQVNEQFF. The CDR3 DNA sequence: TGTGCCAGCAGCTTAGTAGGACAGGTCAATGAGCAGTTCTTC.

This clone has only one observation. The gene calls are TRBV5-4 and TRBJ1-1; tentative D call: TRBD1 (6 bases). This CDR3 has 13 residues. V lost 2 bases, J lost 4 bases, and 9 bases lay in between. Germline values: CDR1 SGHNT, CDR2 YYREEE (reference sequence). As DNA, the CDR3 is TGTGCCAGCAGCTTAAAAGGGGGCACTGAAGCTTTCTTT. It is translated as CASSLKGGTEAFF.

The CDR3 bases are TGTGCCAGCAGTTACGACCGGCAGGGGCATGAAAAACTGTTTTTT. It yields the protein CASSYDRQGHEKLFF. The chain employs TRBV6-5 and TRBJ1-4; a weak D match, TRBD1 (6 bases). The CDR3 length is 15 residues. The germline V and J ends were trimmed by 2 bases and 6 bases, with 13 bases remaining between them. Germline V gene data show CDR1 as MNHEY and CDR2 as SVGAGI.

The rearrangement uses TRBV6-5 and TRBJ2-7; no clear D gene. The CDR3 totals 12 residues. The germline CDR1 and CDR2 sequences are MNHEY and SVGAGI. Trimming stripped 5 bases from V and 2 bases from J, with 7 bases between. The CDR3 DNA follows: TGTGCCAGCAGTACCTCGGCCTACGAGCAGTACTTC. This encodes CASSTSAYEQYF.

The chain combines TRBV7-9 with TRBJ2-7; maybe TRBD2 (5 bases). The CDR3 spans 12 residues. The V end lost 3 bases, the J end lost 4 bases, and 7 bases lay between the germline ends. Germline lookup yields CDR1 SEHNR and CDR2 FQNEAQ (reference sequence). The CDR3, as DNA: TGTGCCAGCAGCTTTTCGGGGTACGAGCAGTACTTC. It encodes CASSFSGYEQYF.

This clone was counted between two and nine times. The chain has TRBV19 and TRBJ1-4; TRBD1 agrees at 7 bases. With 6 bases clipped from V and 0 bases from J, the junction kept 4 bases outside the gene matches. Germline CDR1 reads LNHDA; CDR2 reads SQIVND (reference sequence). The CDR3 has 15 residues. The CDR3 region is CASSLQGATNEKLFF. The DNA for the CDR3 is TGTGCCAGTAGCCTCCAGGGGGCAACTAATGAAAAACTGTTTTTT.

V gene TRBV7-2 combines with J gene TRBJ2-1, with D possibly matching TRBD1 (5 bases). The CDR3 length is 15 residues. V was clipped by 1 base and J by 1 base, with 8 bases between them. Germline CDR1 SGHTA, CDR2 FQGNSA. The CDR3 loop is CASSLGGRSYNEQFF. Here the CDR3 DNA reads TGTGCCAGCAGCTTAGGGGGCCGTTCCTACAATGAGCAGTTCTTC.

The V and J genes are TRBV10-3 and TRBJ1-1; 9 nucleotides match TRBD1. The CDR3 is 13 residues long. The junction had 7 bases not matched to a gene; V was cut back by 9 bases and J by 5 bases. Per germline, CDR1 ENHRY and CDR2 SYGVKD. CDR3 bases: TGTGCCATAAGGGACAGGGAAAGGACTGAAGCTTTCTTT. It encodes CAIRDRERTEAFF.

V usage is TRBV19 and J usage is TRBJ2-1; TRBD2 matches 13 bases. This CDR3 has 15 amino acids. The germline CDR1 and CDR2 sequences are LNHDA and SQIVND (reference sequence). The V gene end was trimmed by 5 bases and the J gene end by 6 bases; junction bases not matched to a gene: 4. The CDR3 here is CASSGTSGIGNEQFF. DNA for the CDR3: TGTGCCAGTAGTGGGACTAGCGGGATTGGCAATGAGCAGTTCTTC.

The CDR3 sequence is CASSVVRTSGYEQYF. The CDR3 bases are TGTGCCAGCAGCGTAGTCCGGACTAGCGGTTACGAGCAGTACTTC. This chain joins TRBV7-9 and TRBJ2-7, with 10 positions matching TRBD2. The CDR3 consists of 15 residues. The ends lost 5 bases at V and 4 bases at J; junction bases unmatched: 8. Germline V gives CDR1 SEHNR, CDR2 FQNEAQ (reference sequence).

The chain couples TRBV14 to TRBJ1-5, with 8 bases lining up with TRBD1. CDR3 length equals 14 residues. V lost 9 bases to trimming and J lost 1 base; unmatched junction nucleotides: 5. CDR1 SGHDN and CDR2 FVKESK come from the germline V gene. CDR3 nucleotides: TGTGCCAGACGACAGGGGTTCAGCAATCAGCCCCAGCATTTT. Its translation is CARRQGFSNQPQHF.

V usage is TRBV28 and J usage is TRBJ1-2; D is possibly TRBD1 (5 bases). CDR1 MDHEN and CDR2 SYDVKM come from the germline V gene. CDR3 length equals 16 residues. Deletions cut 3 bases from V and 4 bases from J, with 18 bases between. The CDR3 loop reads CASSFPVSQGRYGYTF. DNA of the CDR3: TGTGCCAGCAGTTTCCCCGTATCGCAGGGCCGCTATGGCTACACCTTC.

The gene calls are TRBV28 and TRBJ1-2; tentatively, D is TRBD1 (5 bases). The CDR3 is made up of 14 amino acids. V dropped 2 bases and J dropped 8 bases, with 15 bases sitting between them. Germline V gene lookup returns CDR1 MDHEN and CDR2 SYDVKM. The CDR3 sequence: CASSLVQGVGGYTF. Here the CDR3 DNA reads TGTGCCAGCAGTTTAGTACAAGGGGTGGGAGGCTACACCTTC.

The table lists this clone with a count of one. The chain couples TRBV28 to TRBJ2-7; 7 nucleotides line up with TRBD2. CDR3 length: 14 amino acids. With V trimmed by 4 bases and J by 0 bases, 3 bases remained unmatched. Germline V lookup: CDR1 MDHEN, CDR2 SYDVKM. CDR3 loop: CASSWDYRSYEQYF. CDR3 DNA: TGTGCCAGCAGTTGGGACTACCGCTCCTACGAGCAGTACTTC.

The chain employs TRBV4-3 and TRBJ2-7, with a possible D match to TRBD1 (6 bases). CDR1 is LGHNA and CDR2 is YSLEER in the germline V gene. The V gene lost 0 bases and the J gene lost 3 bases, with 12 bases spanning the gap. The CDR3 is 15 residues long. This CDR3 is CASSQDRVRGYEQYF. The CDR3 DNA reads as TGCGCCAGCAGCCAAGATCGGGTCAGGGGCTACGAGCAGTACTTC.

The rearrangement joins TRBV7-2 to TRBJ2-7; TRBD2 matches at 12 bases. Per germline, CDR1 SGHTA and CDR2 FQGNSA. The CDR3 totals 14 residues. V was clipped by 2 bases and J by 7 bases; unmatched bases: 3. CDR3 loop: CASSLLAGGDEQYF. For the CDR3, the DNA is TGTGCCAGCAGCTTACTAGCGGGAGGGGATGAGCAGTACTTC. The whole variable domain, filled in from reference TRBV7-2 and TRBJ2-7, reads GAGVSQSPSNKVTEKGKDVELRCDPISGHTALYWYRQSLGQGLEFLIYFQGNSAPDKSGLPSDRFSAERTGGSVSTLTIQRTQQEDSAVYLCASSLLAGGDEQYFGPGTRLTVT.

This sequence joins TRBV27 and TRBJ1-2; the D gene is possibly TRBD1 (6 bases). Trimming took 6 bases from V and 2 from J, leaving 22 bases between them. This CDR3 region has 17 residues. Germline V CDR1 and CDR2: MNHEY, SMNVEV (reference sequence). CDR3 loop: CASRFSGHDSPNYGYTF. The CDR3 nucleotides read TGTGCCAGCAGGTTTTCGGGACACGACTCCCCAAACTATGGCTACACCTTC.

The J gene is TRBJ2-6, the V gene TRBV28, with 11 positions matching TRBD2. J gave up 4 bases and V 5 bases, and 7 bases lay outside the gene matches. Germline V gene sequence: CDR1 MDHEN, CDR2 SYDVKM. The CDR3 covers 17 residues. The CDR3 loop reads CASSGVAGGLGANVLTF. CDR3 coding DNA: TGTGCCAGCAGTGGCGTAGCGGGAGGGCTGGGGGCCAACGTCCTGACTTTC. The full variable domain, with the rest looked up from reference TRBV28 and TRBJ2-6, is DVKVTQSSRYLVKRTGEKVFLECVQDMDHENMFWYRQDPGLGLRLIYFSYDVKMKEKGDIPEGYSVSREKKERFSLILESASTNQTSMYLCASSGVAGGLGANVLTFGAGSRLTVL.

This chain uses TRBV6-5 with TRBJ2-2, with D possibly being TRBD2 (6 bases). With 7 bases removed from V and 4 bases from J, the gap between germline ends came to 16 bases. CDR3 length: 15 residues. Germline values: CDR1 MNHEY, CDR2 SVGAGI. The CDR3 nucleotides read TGTGCCAGCAAACCTACGGGCGGGACCACCGGGGAGCTGTTTTTT. Translating it yields CASKPTGGTTGELFF.

J is TRBJ2-3 and V is TRBV29-1; a possible D gene is TRBD2 (6 bases). Trimming took off 1 base at V and 5 bases at J, with 10 bases between the two ends. This CDR3 has 13 residues. Germline-derived CDR1 and CDR2 are SQVTM and ANQGSEA. The CDR3 spells CSVEAGGGDTQYF. The CDR3 nucleotides read TGCAGCGTTGAAGCTGGGGGAGGAGATACGCAGTATTTT.

This clone has only one observation. The rearrangement joins TRBV4-2 to TRBJ2-1, with a possible D match to TRBD2 (5 bases). Trimming cost V 0 bases and J 6 bases, with 12 bases left between them. This CDR3 comprises 15 residues. CDR1 is LGHNA and CDR2 is YNFKEQ in the germline V gene. The DNA of the CDR3 is TGTGCCAGCAGCCAAGATCCGGGAAGATCCAATGAGCAGTTCTTC. Translated, it gives CASSQDPGRSNEQFF.